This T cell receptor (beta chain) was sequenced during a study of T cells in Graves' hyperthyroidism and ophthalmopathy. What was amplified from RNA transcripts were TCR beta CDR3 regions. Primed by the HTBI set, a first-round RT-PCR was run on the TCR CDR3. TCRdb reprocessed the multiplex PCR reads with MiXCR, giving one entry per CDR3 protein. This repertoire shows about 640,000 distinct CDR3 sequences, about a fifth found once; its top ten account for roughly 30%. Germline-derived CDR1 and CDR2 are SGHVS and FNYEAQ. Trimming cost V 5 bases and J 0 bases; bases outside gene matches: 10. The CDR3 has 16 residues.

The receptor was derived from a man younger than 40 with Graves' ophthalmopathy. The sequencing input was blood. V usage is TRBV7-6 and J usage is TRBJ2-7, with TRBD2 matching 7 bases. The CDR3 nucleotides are TGTGCCAGCAGCCCCCGGGCGGGCGGGGGCTCCTACGAGCAGTACTTC. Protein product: CASSPRAGGGSYEQYF. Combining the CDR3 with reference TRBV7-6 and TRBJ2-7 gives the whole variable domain GAGVSQSPRYKVTKRGQDVALRCDPISGHVSLYWYRQALGQGPEFLTYFNYEAQQDKSGLPNDRFSAERPEGSISTLTIQRTEQRDSAMYRCASSPRAGGGSYEQYFGPGTRLTVT.